Listed below are T cell receptor beta chains from one sample, sequenced in a study of CXCR3-negative and CXCR3-positive naive CD8 T cells. Reanalyzing the 5' RACE reads, TCRdb keeps one entry per CDR3 protein, without DNA. The repertoire shows 60,000 to 70,000 distinct CDR3 sequences; the top ten hold just over 0.7%. Sequenced sample: naive CXCR3+ CD8+ T cells from blood. Receptor source: a human donor in good health. Some clones in this sample may be carry-over from other donors' samples. Both conserved end residues are part of each CDR3. Each record gives: V gene, J gene, CDR3 protein.

>TRBV5-5|TRBJ2-2
CASSLAWGTGELFF
>TRBV6-6|TRBJ1-5
CASSYEQGANQPQHF
>TRBV4-1|TRBJ2-2
CASGWDRDSGELFF
>TRBV12-3/TRBV12-4|TRBJ2-7
CASRETASYEQYF
>TRBV6-5|TRBJ2-3
CASNPGQTRGRTDTQYF
>TRBV29-1|TRBJ2-1
CSVEMIGSDSISYNEQFF
>TRBV28|TRBJ2-7
CASISPLQGDGGEQYF
>TRBV19|TRBJ1-5
CASSIAAGPNQPQHF
>TRBV7-9|TRBJ2-3
CASSFTCRSSPPPDTQYF
>TRBV25-1|TRBJ1-2
CASSPTGYGYTF
>TRBV4-1|TRBJ2-1
CASSQPGQGNIEQFF
>TRBV7-8|TRBJ2-2
CASNFRGTNTGELFF
>TRBV29-1|TRBJ2-7
CSVEDRDYEQYF
>TRBV3-1|TRBJ2-7
CASSQEDEQYF
>TRBV27|TRBJ2-7
CARGQGHEQYF
>TRBV20-1|TRBJ1-5
CSARGSGTENTLYSNQPQHF
>TRBV21-1|TRBJ2-4
CASSFGTGNIQYF
>TRBV9|TRBJ2-1
CASSVGWEGLAPSSYNEQFF
>TRBV12-3/TRBV12-4|TRBJ1-1
CASSRGGGNTEAFF
>TRBV29-1|TRBJ2-7
CSVDLAGESYEQYF